Listed here is a single T cell receptor (beta chain). Its antigen is currently unknown. The sample has other DNA sequences that encode this CDR3 too. The data originate from a study of T cell responses to AZD1222 COVID-19 vaccine. The study pooled second doses at about 4 or about 12 weeks. The CDR3 consists of 14 residues. The J segment lost 2 bases and the V segment lost 6 bases, leaving 5 bases of the junction unmatched. CDR1 is MNHEY and CDR2 is SMNVEV in the germline V gene (reference sequence). Measured with immunoSEQ multiplex PCR; TCRdb has only the in-frame clones, and not every one. Counted here are about 180,000 clones, approximately 94% occurring once; the ten biggest clones make up roughly 1.7%. General study results and limits: Breadth and depth of Spike-specific TCRs rose after two AZD1222 doses. With dominance at 160-218 and 743-854, vaccine-associated CD4 TCRs spanned spike. Epitopes outside B.1.351 and B.1.1.7 mutated regions reportedly drew nearly half of spike TCRs.

The clonotype comes from an adult who received the AZD1222 COVID-19 vaccine. The chain is built from TRBV27 and TRBJ1-1, with 8 bases lining up with TRBD1. Specimen: peripheral blood, collected 28 days after the second AZD1222 dose. The CDR3 nucleotides are TGTGCCAGCAGCCTCAGGGGGCCTAACACTGAAGCTTTCTTT. The encoded protein is CASSLRGPNTEAFF.